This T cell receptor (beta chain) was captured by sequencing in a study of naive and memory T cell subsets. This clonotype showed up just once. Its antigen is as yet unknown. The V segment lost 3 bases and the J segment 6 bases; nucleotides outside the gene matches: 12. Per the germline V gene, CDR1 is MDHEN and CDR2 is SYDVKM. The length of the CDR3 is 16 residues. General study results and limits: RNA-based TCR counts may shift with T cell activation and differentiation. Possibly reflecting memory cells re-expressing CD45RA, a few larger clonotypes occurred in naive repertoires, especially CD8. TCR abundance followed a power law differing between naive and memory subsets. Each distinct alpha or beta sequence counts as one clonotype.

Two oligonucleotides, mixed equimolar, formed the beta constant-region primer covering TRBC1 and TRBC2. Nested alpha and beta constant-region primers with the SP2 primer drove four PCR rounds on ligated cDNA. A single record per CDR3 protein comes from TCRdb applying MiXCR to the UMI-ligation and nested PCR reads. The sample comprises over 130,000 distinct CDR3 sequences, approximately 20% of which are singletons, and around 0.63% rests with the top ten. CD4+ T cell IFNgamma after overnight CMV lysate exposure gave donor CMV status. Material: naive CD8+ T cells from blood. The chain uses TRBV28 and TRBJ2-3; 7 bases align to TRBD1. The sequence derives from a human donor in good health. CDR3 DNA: TGTGCCAGCAGTTTCCCCGACCGGGACAGCGACGATACGCAGTATTTT. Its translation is CASSFPDRDSDDTQYF. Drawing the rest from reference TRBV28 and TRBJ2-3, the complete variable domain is DVKVTQSSRYLVKRTGEKVFLECVQDMDHENMFWYRQDPGLGLRLIYFSYDVKMKEKGDIPEGYSVSREKKERFSLILESASTNQTSMYLCASSFPDRDSDDTQYFGPGTRLTVL.